This T cell receptor (beta chain) was captured by sequencing in a study of blood T cell repertoires in COVID-19. For the study at large: Acute-phase and convalescent COVID-19 samples originated in the United States, Italy and Spain. From T cells, B-cell-depleted T cells, or PBMCs came the material, which was cDNA or gDNA.

How the authors handled the data: Amplification with reference gene primers provided the estimates of nucleated cell counts. The data were produced by immunoSEQ multiplex PCR, yet TCRdb's version contains in-frame clones alone and is incomplete. D and trimming were read from the DNA, whereas the V and J calls and clone size are those reported in that table. The data show about 380,000 clones, 81% seen once. Germline CDR1 and CDR2: SGDLS and YYNGEE. The CDR3 sequence is 20 residues long. Losses at the gene ends were 10 bases for V and 0 bases for J; bases not matched to a gene: 27. The sample was peripheral blood. The rearrangement joins TRBV9 to TRBJ2-7, with 8 bases that match TRBD2. This clonotype was sampled from a human donor with acute or convalescent COVID-19. The donor label of this sample is uncertain. CDR3 protein: CARRRGGRGGGRTSSYEQYF. The DNA for the CDR3 is TGTGCCCGCCGCCGGGGGGGCCGGGGCGGGGGACGGACGAGCTCCTACGAGCAGTACTTC.